This TCR beta chain was found in a study of graft-versus-host responses after intestinal transplantation. Study-level information: Anti-thymocyte globulin was used for induction in all recipients, who then took tacrolimus and steroids for roughly 3 years. Study-wide results and limits: GvH clone levels peaked in circulation, and this peak was associated with early post-transplant HvG declines. Recipient marrow showed GvH clones, some seen first in ileum or blood. In patients with graft-donor T cell macrochimerism, allograft graft-versus-host to host-versus-graft clonal ratios were high.

Details on this clone: Its antigen is undetermined.

This CDR3 has 19 amino acids. Per the germline V gene, CDR1 is SGHRS and CDR2 is YFSETQ. The junction had 12 bases not matched to a gene; V was cut back by 4 bases and J by 0 bases. Here immunoSEQ multiplex PCR was the method, and the copy in TCRdb shows in-frame clones only, minus some. The sample yields about 54,000 clones, roughly 89% seen once. The source is a human patient who received an intestinal transplant, so some T cells may come from the graft donor. The chain carries TRBV5-1 and TRBJ2-3; 12 positions agree with TRBD2. This material consisted of PBMCs, taken nearly 670 days after intestinal transplant. CDR3: CASSPLWASGGGSTDTQYF. CDR3 bases: TGCGCCAGCAGCCCCCTCTGGGCTAGCGGGGGGGGTAGCACAGATACGCAGTATTTT.